The sequence of this T cell receptor beta chain was determined in a study of identifying expanded T cells in peripheral blood. Points from the study as a whole: Differentially abundant clones: 1 to 1.5 between replicates, about 16 at around 14 days, 19 at four. Roughly two-week clone count variance significantly increased as total template count grew.

In the case of this clone: The antigen remains unidentified.

This CDR3 has 11 residues. Per the germline V gene, CDR1 is MGHRA and CDR2 is YSYEKL. Trimming took 8 bases from V and 2 from J, leaving 7 bases between them. Sequencing was performed with immunoSEQ multiplex PCR; in TCRdb, only in-frame clones are kept and a portion is missing. The sample has about 120,000 clones, roughly 84% seen once. V and J are TRBV4-1 and TRBJ2-7; unclear D gene. This clonotype was obtained from a person aged 18-69 years in good health. The source material was blood. DNA of the CDR3: TGCGCCAGCCTTCTGCCCTACGAGCAGTACTTC. As protein: CASLLPYEQYF.